This entry lists 27 T cell receptor beta chains sequenced from one sample in a study of T cell repertoires in cytomegalovirus infection. TCRdb passed the reads through MiXCR, listing each CDR3 protein once. This table has 500,000 or so distinct CDR3 sequences, about 15% appearing once. The source material was CD8+ T cells from PBMCs. These receptors were obtained from a human donor in good health (CMV status not recorded). Some clones in this sample may be carry-over from other donors' samples.

This clonotype was counted at least ten times. The gene calls are TRBV5-4 and TRBJ1-1; TRBD1 aligns across 7 bases. The J segment lost 4 bases and the V segment lost 4 bases, leaving 4 bases of the junction unmatched. This CDR3 spans 13 amino acids. The germline V gene encodes CDR1 SGHNT and CDR2 YYREEE (reference sequence). CDR3 loop: CASSPNRGTEAFF. CDR3 DNA: TGTGCCAGCAGCCCGAACAGGGGCACTGAAGCTTTCTTT.

This clonotype appeared many times. The chain employs TRBV4-1 and TRBJ1-5; D ambiguous. V was pared by 0 bases and J by 7 bases, with 13 bases between. Germline V lookup: CDR1 MGHRA, CDR2 YSYEKL. The CDR3 extends over 15 amino acids. The DNA of the CDR3 is TGCGCCAGCAGCCAAGAACGCCGAAGGAGCCAGCCCCAGCATTTT. Its translation: CASSQERRRSQPQHF.

The chain is built from TRBV5-1 and TRBJ2-1; 11 nucleotides match TRBD2. The CDR3 loop spans 16 amino acids. Looked up from germline, CDR1 is SGHRS and CDR2 is YFSETQ. J lost 9 bases, V lost 1 base, and 9 bases had no gene match. CDR3 loop: CASSLPQTSGIPEQFF. CDR3 nucleotides: TGCGCCAGCAGCTTGCCACAGACTAGCGGGATCCCTGAGCAGTTCTTC.

This clonotype showed up many times. This chain connects TRBV7-9 to TRBJ2-1; 8 bases align to TRBD2. Trimming removed 4 bases from V and 5 bases from J; junction bases left unmatched: 10. The CDR3 loop spans 16 amino acids. CDR1 SEHNR and CDR2 FQNEAQ come from the germline V gene (reference sequence). This CDR3 reads CASSSEPGLDDNEQFF. The DNA for the CDR3 is TGTGCCAGCAGCTCTGAACCGGGACTAGACGACAATGAGCAGTTCTTC.

This clonotype showed up many times. This sequence joins TRBV12-3 or TRBV12-4 and TRBJ2-1, with 9 bases that match TRBD2. Trimming took 4 bases from V and 8 from J; bases not matched to a gene: 6. CDR3 length: 14 amino acids. CDR3 loop: CASSSGTSIDEQFF. The CDR3 DNA follows: TGTGCCAGCAGTTCCGGGACTAGCATCGATGAGCAGTTCTTC.

This clonotype occurred a few times. The chain employs TRBV7-3 and TRBJ2-5; 8 bases match TRBD2. V lost 1 base, J lost 4 bases, and 11 bases stayed unmatched. The germline gives CDR1 SGHTA, CDR2 FQGTGA. The CDR3 is made up of 17 amino acids. CDR3 loop: CASSLNAERGTSETQYF. CDR3 DNA sequence: TGTGCCAGCAGCTTAAATGCAGAGCGGGGGACCTCAGAGACCCAGTACTTC.

This clonotype was detected many times. The CDR3 sequence is CASSRTGRENYGYTF. The CDR3 region has the DNA TGTGCCAGCAGCCGTACGGGACGTGAAAACTATGGCTACACCTTC. The gene calls are TRBV7-9 and TRBJ1-2; the D gene is possibly TRBD1 (5 bases). Trimming stripped 5 bases from V and 2 bases from J, with 15 bases between. CDR3 length: 15 residues. Germline CDR1 and CDR2: SEHNR and FQNEAQ (reference sequence).

Many counts were recorded for this clonotype. V gene TRBV7-9 combines with J gene TRBJ1-2; D is possibly TRBD1 (5 bases). This CDR3 region has 18 residues. The V and J ends lost 0 bases and 3 bases respectively, with 20 bases between them. Per germline, CDR1 SEHNR and CDR2 FQNEAQ (reference sequence). CDR3 region: CASSLAAGTGGDYYGYTF. CDR3 bases: TGTGCCAGCAGCTTAGCGGCTGGTACGGGCGGGGACTACTATGGCTACACCTTC. Complete variable domain (other parts from reference TRBV7-9 and TRBJ1-2): DTGVSQNPRHKITKRGQNVTFRCDPISEHNRLYWYRQTLGQGPEFLTYFQNEAQLEKSRLLSDRFSAERPKGSFSTLEIQRTEQGDSAMYLCASSLAAGTGGDYYGYTFGSGTRLTVV.

At least ten counts were recorded for this clonotype. The chain links TRBV6-1 to TRBJ2-3, with TRBD2 as a possible D gene (5 bases). CDR1 is MNHNS, CDR2 SASEGT, per germline. V lost 5 bases and J 2 bases, leaving 11 bases between the germline ends. The CDR3 has 14 residues. CDR3 coding DNA: TGTGCCAGCAGTACCGGCGACTACACAGATACGCAGTATTTT. Residues: CASSTGDYTDTQYF.

A remark on this clonotype: Since a much larger clone is just one base distant, this may be a read error. The chain couples TRBV6-2 or TRBV6-3 to TRBJ1-1, with 7 positions matching TRBD1. The CDR3 contains 17 residues. Germline V gene lookup returns CDR1 MNHEY and CDR2 SVGEGT. With 2 bases clipped from V and 1 base from J, the junction kept 10 bases outside the gene matches. This CDR3 reads CASSYNVRGRENTEAFF. The CDR3, as DNA: TGTGCCAGCAGTTACAACGTCAGGGGGAGGGAGAACACTGAAGCTTTCTTT.

This clonotype has at least ten counts. V gene TRBV4-1 combines with J gene TRBJ2-3, with D possibly called TRBD1 or TRBD2 (5 bases each). The CDR3 spans 15 residues. V dropped 4 bases and J dropped 2 bases, with 13 bases sitting between them. The germline CDR1 and CDR2 sequences are MGHRA and YSYEKL. For the CDR3, the DNA is TGCGCCAGCAGCCCAAGAGGGACCAACACAGATACGCAGTATTTT. This codes for CASSPRGTNTDTQYF.

This clonotype was seen ten or more times. The genes are TRBV7-9 and TRBJ1-2; weak D call: TRBD1 (5 bases). Germline CDR1 and CDR2: SEHNR and FQNEAQ (reference sequence). V was cut by 2 bases and J by 6 bases, with 22 bases left in between. This CDR3 comprises 17 residues. The CDR3 DNA follows: TGTGCCAGCAGCTTACCGATACGGGACCCACATCTAAATGGCTACACCTTC. This sequence encodes CASSLPIRDPHLNGYTF.

In this sample, this clonotype turned up a few times. This rearrangement joins TRBV30 to TRBJ2-7; D is ambiguous. CDR1 is GTSNPN and CDR2 is SVGIG in the germline V gene (reference sequence). The length of the CDR3 is 8 residues. The CDR3 coding sequence is TGTGGCGTCAACGAGCAGTACTTC. Protein sequence: CGVNEQYF.

This clonotype turned up a few times. The chain couples TRBV19 to TRBJ2-7; D perhaps matches TRBD2 (6 bases). The V gene lost 7 bases and the J gene lost 2 bases, with 15 bases spanning the gap. This CDR3 contains 14 residues. CDR1 LNHDA and CDR2 SQIVND come from the germline V gene (reference sequence). CDR3 coding DNA: TGTGCCAGTATGGCGGGGAGAGGGGCCTACGAGCAGTACTTC. Its protein is CASMAGRGAYEQYF. The full variable domain, in which reference TRBV19 and TRBJ2-7 provide the parts outside the CDR3, is DGGITQSPKYLFRKEGQNVTLSCEQNLNHDAMYWYRQDPGQGLRLIYYSQIVNDFQKGDIAEGYSVSREKKESFPLTVTSAQKNPTAFYLCASMAGRGAYEQYFGPGTRLTVT.

There are many counts of this clonotype. The V call is TRBV19, the J call TRBJ2-5, with 10 bases lining up with TRBD1. Germline V lookup: CDR1 LNHDA, CDR2 SQIVND (reference sequence). The V gene end was trimmed by 4 bases and the J gene end by 5 bases; junction bases not matched to a gene: 4. The CDR3 has 14 amino acids. The CDR3 spells CASSTGTGDETQYF. CDR3 DNA sequence: TGTGCCAGTAGTACCGGGACAGGGGATGAGACCCAGTACTTC.

This clonotype appeared a few times. The J gene is TRBJ2-7, the V gene TRBV6-2 or TRBV6-3; D is possibly TRBD2 (5 bases). With 9 bases removed from V and 6 bases from J, the gap between germline ends came to 18 bases. Per the germline V gene, CDR1 is MNHEY and CDR2 is SVGEGT. CDR3 length: 13 amino acids. CDR3 amino acids: CARPSTRAVEQYF. The DNA for the CDR3 is TGTGCCAGGCCCTCTACGAGGGCGGTCGAGCAGTACTTC.

Remarks on this clonotype: A much larger clone lies one base from this, so it may be a read error. The conserved closing phenylalanine or tryptophan is absent in this CDR3, likely reflecting a read error. The gene calls are TRBV11-2 and TRBJ1-2, with 12 bases that match TRBD1. The J segment lost 2 bases and the V segment lost 2 bases, leaving 9 bases of the junction unmatched. This CDR3 comprises 18 residues. Germline values: CDR1 SGHAT, CDR2 FQNNGV. The CDR3 region is CASSLSPGQGAENYGYTL. The CDR3 DNA sequence: TGTGCCAGCAGCTTATCTCCGGGACAGGGGGCGGAGAACTATGGCTACACCTTA.

This clonotype occurred a few times. The chain has TRBV7-6 and TRBJ2-6, with D unresolved. The CDR3 is 17 amino acids. Germline V gives CDR1 SGHVS, CDR2 FNYEAQ. The V end lost 4 bases, the J end lost 2 bases, and 15 bases lay between the germline ends. Here the CDR3 reads CASSSFRSSPGANVLTF. The CDR3 DNA is TGTGCCAGCAGCTCGTTCCGTTCATCCCCTGGGGCCAACGTCCTGACTTTC.

This clonotype was found many times. The J gene is TRBJ2-3, the V gene TRBV7-9; TRBD2 matches 7 bases. With 5 bases clipped from V and 2 bases from J, the junction kept 10 bases outside the gene matches. Looked up from germline, CDR1 is SEHNR and CDR2 is FQNEAQ (reference sequence). The CDR3 has 16 amino acids. The CDR3 nucleotides read TGTGCCAGCAGCCCAATTCTCAGCGGGGTCACAGATACGCAGTATTTT. This sequence encodes CASSPILSGVTDTQYF.

The chain uses TRBV28 and TRBJ2-7, with D unresolved. The V gene lost 1 base and the J gene lost 2 bases, with 12 bases spanning the gap. This CDR3 is 15 amino acids long. Germline CDR1 is MDHEN and CDR2 is SYDVKM. The CDR3 region is CASSLYVEQPYEQYF. DNA of the CDR3: TGTGCCAGCAGTTTATACGTCGAACAGCCCTACGAGCAGTACTTC.

This clonotype was observed a handful of times. The V call is TRBV27, the J call TRBJ1-6; D unresolved. Trimming cost V 0 bases and J 6 bases, with 18 bases left between them. The V gene's germline CDR1 is MNHEY and CDR2 SMNVEV (reference sequence). CDR3 length: 18 amino acids. The CDR3 is CASSLSFNPGFSNSPLHF. The CDR3 region has the DNA TGTGCCAGCAGTTTATCATTCAACCCGGGGTTTAGTAATTCACCCCTCCACTTT.

This clonotype has only a few counts. The chain employs TRBV13 and TRBJ1-1; D is perhaps TRBD1 (5 bases). Looked up from germline, CDR1 is PRHDT and CDR2 is FYEKMQ (reference sequence). Deletions cut 5 bases from V and 6 bases from J, with 19 bases between. This CDR3 spans 15 amino acids. In DNA form, the CDR3 reads TGTGCCAGCAGCACCCGGACGGGACTTTGGGCTGAAGCTTTCTTT. Protein product: CASSTRTGLWAEAFF.

This clonotype was recorded only once. This chain connects TRBV2 to TRBJ1-1; perhaps TRBD1 as D (6 bases). Trimming pared 0 bases from V and 2 bases from J, leaving 16 bases between. The germline V gene encodes CDR1 SNHLY and CDR2 FYNNEI. This CDR3 is built from 17 residues. The CDR3 sequence is CASSEAPDRVLNTEAFF. In DNA form, the CDR3 reads TGTGCCAGCAGTGAAGCGCCGGACAGAGTCTTAAACACTGAAGCTTTCTTT.

This clonotype was observed at least ten times. The V gene is TRBV7-6, the J gene TRBJ2-7, with 9 bases matching TRBD2. The CDR3 extends over 16 amino acids. CDR1 and CDR2 from the germline V gene are SGHVS and FNYEAQ. The V gene end was trimmed by 0 bases and the J gene end by 0 bases; junction bases not matched to a gene: 3. CDR3 coding DNA: TGTGCCAGCAGCTTAGCGAGTAGCGGGAGCTCCTACGAGCAGTACTTC. It encodes CASSLASSGSSYEQYF.

This clonotype appeared a few times. The chain has TRBV6-5 and TRBJ2-6; D remains ambiguous. Germline V CDR1 and CDR2: MNHEY, SVGAGI. V was clipped by 7 bases and J by 4 bases, with 20 bases between them. The CDR3 covers 17 residues. The CDR3 spells CASTPDLATSGANVLTF. The CDR3, as DNA: TGTGCCAGCACCCCCGATCTGGCGACGTCCGGGGCCAACGTCCTGACTTTC.

The chain uses TRBV2 and TRBJ1-5; D may be TRBD1 (6 bases). Germline-derived CDR1 and CDR2 are SNHLY and FYNNEI. The CDR3 is made up of 16 amino acids. The V gene lost 3 bases and the J gene lost 5 bases, with 17 bases spanning the gap. CDR3 in amino acids: CASSEPPGQFYQPQHF. The DNA for the CDR3 is TGTGCCAGCAGTGAGCCACCTGGACAGTTTTATCAGCCCCAGCATTTT.

This chain links TRBV5-8 with TRBJ2-6; D is uncertain. V was clipped by 0 bases and J by 0 bases, with 13 bases between them. This CDR3 spans 18 amino acids. Germline V gives CDR1 SGHTS, CDR2 YDEGEE. CDR3 loop: CASSLVYRLLSGANVLTF. DNA for the CDR3: TGTGCCAGCAGCTTGGTGTACAGATTACTCTCTGGGGCCAACGTCCTGACTTTC.